The 14 T cell receptor beta chains listed next were all sequenced from one sample in a study of blood T cell repertoires in COVID-19 (dated by TCRdb to the early 2020s). Receptor libraries were prepared by the immunoSEQ multiplex PCR assay. TCRdb limited this immuneACCESS table to in-frame rearrangements with V and J called. A share of clones is missing; checked studies link under half to unresolved V genes, and the rest is unexplained. Present in this sample are approximately 250,000 clones, approximately 79% of which were seen just once. Around 4.1% of the sample rests with the top ten. The sample taken for sequencing was PBMCs or T cells enriched from blood (not recorded which). The receptors derive from a young man with acute COVID-19.

This chain uses TRBV6-5 with TRBJ2-4; 10 bases fit TRBD1. Looked up from germline, CDR1 is MNHEY and CDR2 is SVGAGI. Unmatched junction bases numbered 5, after V lost 3 bases and J lost 3 bases. CDR3 length equals 16 residues. CDR3 in amino acids: CASSYGTGVDKNIQYF. CDR3 nucleotide sequence: TGTGCCAGCAGTTATGGGACAGGGGTCGACAAAAACATTCAGTACTTC.

This clone was picked up one time. The rearrangement joins TRBV19 to TRBJ1-5; D is unresolved. Between the trimmed V and J ends, which lost 4 bases and 7 bases, there was a span of 8 bases. The CDR3 has 12 residues. Per germline, CDR1 LNHDA and CDR2 SQIVND (reference sequence). The DNA for the CDR3 is TGTGCCAGTAGTACGGGAGGACAGCCCCAGCATTTT. Translating it yields CASSTGGQPQHF.

The CDR3 sequence: CASSQGSSDNEQFF. In DNA form, the CDR3 reads TGCGCCAGCAGCCAAGGAAGTAGCGACAATGAGCAGTTCTTC. The chain employs TRBV4-3 and TRBJ2-1, with a tentative D call TRBD2 (5 bases). The CDR3 has 14 residues. Germline V CDR1 and CDR2: LGHNA, YSLEER. V gave up 1 base and J gave up 5 bases, with 9 bases separating them.

V usage is TRBV6-5 and J usage is TRBJ2-7; possibly TRBD2 for D (6 bases). The V end lost 6 bases, the J end lost 2 bases, and 14 bases lay between the germline ends. The length of the CDR3 is 14 residues. Germline V gene data show CDR1 as MNHEY and CDR2 as SVGAGI. The CDR3 DNA reads TGTGCCAGCAGGCTTCGGAGGGAAACCTACGAGCAGTACGTC. This encodes CASRLRRETYEQYV.

This clone was detected once. The V gene is TRBV13, the J gene TRBJ2-6; tentatively, D is TRBD1 (5 bases). Germline V gene data show CDR1 as PRHDT and CDR2 as FYEKMQ (reference sequence). This CDR3 spans 19 amino acids. Trimming shortened V by 0 bases and J by 5 bases, and 20 bases separated the two germline ends. CDR3 in DNA: TGTGCCAGCAGCTTAGGCCGGATGAGTGGGGCGCCTCGGGCCAACGTCCTGACTTTC. This gives the protein CASSLGRMSGAPRANVLTF.

CDR3 in amino acids: CASSSRLHSNQPQHF. The CDR3 nucleotides read TGTGCCAGCAGTTCACGATTACATAGCAATCAGCCCCAGCATTTT. V usage is TRBV28 and J usage is TRBJ1-5, with D unclear. Between the trimmed V and J ends, which lost 4 bases and 0 bases, there was a span of 10 bases. The CDR3 loop spans 15 amino acids. The V gene's germline CDR1 is MDHEN and CDR2 SYDVKM.

The V call is TRBV4-1, the J call TRBJ1-3, with 8 nucleotides matching TRBD1. The CDR3 has 14 amino acids. Trimming at V came to 5 bases and at J to 4 bases, leaving 4 bases not matched to a gene. Per the germline V gene, CDR1 is MGHRA and CDR2 is YSYEKL. The CDR3 is CASSGRDRGNTIYF. CDR3 nucleotides: TGCGCCAGCAGCGGCCGGGACAGGGGAAACACCATATATTTT.

The CDR3: CASSLYGGSGWPIQYF. CDR3 DNA sequence: TGTGCCAGCAGTTTATACGGGGGTAGCGGGTGGCCTATTCAGTACTTC. The chain uses TRBV28 and TRBJ2-4; TRBD2 matches 7 bases. V was pared by 1 base and J by 10 bases, with 13 bases of the junction left unmatched. CDR1 is MDHEN and CDR2 is SYDVKM in the germline V gene. The CDR3 contains 16 residues.

This clone came up once. The V gene is TRBV24-1, the J gene TRBJ2-3; 8 nucleotides match TRBD1. J was trimmed by 4 bases and V by 0 bases; bases with no gene match: 2. The CDR3 covers 15 residues. Germline V lookup: CDR1 KGHDR, CDR2 SFDVKD. The CDR3 nucleotides are TGTGCCACCAGTGATTTGGGACAGGGCCCAGATACGCAGTATTTT. Translating it yields CATSDLGQGPDTQYF.

The rearrangement links TRBV19 to TRBJ2-6; unclear D gene. This CDR3 spans 18 amino acids. The V gene lost 5 bases and the J gene lost 0 bases, with 17 bases spanning the gap. Germline CDR1 and CDR2: LNHDA and SQIVND (reference sequence). This CDR3 is CASSPQLGLSSGANVLTF. The CDR3 bases are TGTGCCAGTAGTCCCCAGCTTGGGCTCAGCTCTGGGGCCAACGTCCTGACTTTC.

The chain's CDR3 is CASNPTGGNYGYTF. The CDR3 region has the DNA TGTGCCAGCAACCCGACAGGGGGCAACTATGGCTACACCTTC. The chain is built from TRBV28 and TRBJ1-2, with 10 bases matching TRBD1. Germline V gene lookup returns CDR1 MDHEN and CDR2 SYDVKM. CDR3 length: 14 amino acids. Germline trimming cut 7 bases from V and 2 bases from J; bases unmatched to any gene: 4.

The chain joins TRBV2 to TRBJ2-2; D gene ambiguous. Germline-derived CDR1 and CDR2 are SNHLY and FYNNEI. V was trimmed by 7 bases and J by 4 bases, leaving 19 bases between them. This CDR3 has 16 amino acids. This CDR3 reads CASKEEARIPTGELFF. CDR3 DNA sequence: TGTGCCAGCAAAGAGGAAGCGCGGATCCCCACCGGGGAGCTGTTTTTT.

The count of this clone is one. V gene TRBV19 combines with J gene TRBJ2-5, with D hard to call. Germline V CDR1 and CDR2: LNHDA, SQIVND (reference sequence). This CDR3 spans 15 amino acids. The V end lost 4 bases, the J end lost 2 bases, and 14 bases lay between the germline ends. In DNA form, the CDR3 reads TGTGCCAGTAGTAGGTCCTCTAGAAGGCAAGAGACCCAGTACTTC. This codes for CASSRSSRRQETQYF. Looking up the rest from reference TRBV19 and TRBJ2-5 gives the full variable domain: DGGITQSPKYLFRKEGQNVTLSCEQNLNHDAMYWYRQDPGQGLRLIYYSQIVNDFQKGDIAEGYSVSREKKESFPLTVTSAQKNPTAFYLCASSRSSRRQETQYFGPGTRLLVL.

The chain is built from TRBV28 and TRBJ1-2, with 8 bases identical to TRBD1. Germline V lookup: CDR1 MDHEN, CDR2 SYDVKM. This CDR3 contains 14 residues. Germline trimming cut 4 bases from V and 7 bases from J; bases unmatched to any gene: 8. The CDR3 DNA is TGTGCCAGCAGTTCTCCGACAGGGGTAGGTGGCTACACCTTC. Its translation is CASSSPTGVGGYTF.